This passage covers 2 T cell receptor beta chains from one sample sequenced in a study of radiotherapy plus CTLA-4 blockade in lung cancer. This table comes from immunoSEQ multiplex PCR, and its TCRdb copy is limited to in-frame clones, with some not included. The repertoire includes about 120,000 clones, more than 80% of them detected once, and more than 6.5% sits in the top ten. Sample: peripheral blood, taken from a patient treated with radiotherapy plus ipilimumab. The receptor source for this set is a human donor with non-small cell lung cancer that progressed on radiotherapy plus ipilimumab.

This clone was picked up one time. This sequence joins TRBV27 and TRBJ2-3; a weak D match, TRBD2 (6 bases). From germline, CDR1 is MNHEY and CDR2 SMNVEV (reference sequence). This CDR3 has 16 residues. V lost 7 bases to trimming and J lost 3 bases, with 20 bases between them. As DNA, the CDR3 is TGTGCCAGCACCAACCGACTGGTTGGGGGGACAGATACGCAGTATTTT. This translates into CASTNRLVGGTDTQYF.

The rearrangement uses TRBV4-1 and TRBJ2-3; D possibly corresponds to TRBD1 (7 bases). CDR1 is MGHRA and CDR2 is YSYEKL in the germline V gene. V was shortened by 4 bases and J by 6 bases, with 20 bases between the two germline ends. The CDR3 runs to 16 residues. The CDR3 spells CASSPGGLLAVDTQYF. The CDR3 DNA is TGCGCCAGCAGCCCAGGGGGACTTCTAGCCGTTGATACGCAGTATTTT.